One and the same sample provided the 28 T cell receptor beta chains below, sequenced in a study of Ad26.COV2.S vaccination and SARS-CoV-2 variants. The sample's treatment: some 19 received Ad26.COV2.S at low or high dose, single or two shots; roughly 5 received placebo; per-sample allocation not given. Specimen acquisition occurred on day 63 following the initial vaccine or placebo injection. Using immunoSEQ multiplex PCR, the repertoire was profiled, and TCRdb retains in-frame clones only, with some absent. The sample lists over 400,000 clones, about nine tenths occurring once. The sample was peripheral blood, taken in a trial of Ad26.COV2.S vaccine versus placebo. The receptors stem from a person between 18 and 60 years old who received the Ad26.COV2.S COVID-19 vaccine or a placebo.

The chain combines TRBV27 with TRBJ2-2, with a tentative D call TRBD1 (6 bases). CDR1 MNHEY and CDR2 SMNVEV come from the germline V gene (reference sequence). This CDR3 has 16 residues. V gave up 6 bases and J gave up 2 bases, with 16 bases separating them. The CDR3 bases are TGTGCCAGCAGACAAGACAGGCTGGTTAACACCGGGGAGCTGTTTTTT. Amino acid sequence: CASRQDRLVNTGELFF.

This rearrangement joins TRBV9 to TRBJ2-7, with 8 nucleotides matching TRBD2. Germline lookup yields CDR1 SGDLS and CDR2 YYNGEE. The CDR3 loop spans 16 amino acids. Trimming cost V 4 bases and J 2 bases; bases outside gene matches: 11. The DNA for the CDR3 is TGTGCCAGCAGCCCCAGAGGGCGGGGGGCTACCTACGAGCAGTACTTC. Protein sequence: CASSPRGRGATYEQYF.

The chain combines TRBV5-1 with TRBJ2-1; D gene ambiguous. CDR1 and CDR2 (germline): SGHRS, YFSETQ. Between the trimmed V and J ends, which lost 1 base and 0 bases, there was a span of 5 bases. This CDR3 is 14 amino acids long. The CDR3 loop is CASSLTDSYNEQFF. CDR3 bases: TGCGCCAGCAGCTTGACGGACTCCTACAATGAGCAGTTCTTC.

This sequence joins TRBV6-5 and TRBJ2-5; D perhaps matches TRBD1 (5 bases). The CDR3 consists of 11 residues. Trimming left V 2 bases short and J 7 bases short, with 5 bases between. CDR1 and CDR2 from the germline V gene are MNHEY and SVGAGI. Written as DNA, the CDR3 is TGTGCCAGCAGTTACAGGGGGACCCAGTACTTC. Encoded protein: CASSYRGTQYF.

The gene calls are TRBV11-2 and TRBJ2-2; no definite D call. Germline loops: CDR1 SGHAT, CDR2 FQNNGV. CDR3 length: 13 residues. V lost 5 bases, J lost 4 bases, and 8 bases lay in between. This CDR3 is CASSPVTTGELFF. CDR3 coding DNA: TGTGCCAGCAGCCCCGTGACCACCGGGGAGCTGTTTTTT.

For this clone: Other DNA sequences of this sample code for an identical CDR3. The genes are TRBV5-1 and TRBJ1-1, with D tentatively TRBD1 (5 bases). V was clipped by 2 bases and J by 1 base, with 9 bases between them. The CDR3 sequence is 14 residues long. Germline lookup yields CDR1 SGHRS and CDR2 YFSETQ. CDR3 region: CASSFGTGNTEAFF. DNA for the CDR3: TGCGCCAGCAGCTTCGGAACAGGGAACACTGAAGCTTTCTTT.

The chain is built from TRBV28 and TRBJ1-1, with 9 bases lining up with TRBD1. V was clipped by 5 bases and J by 11 bases; unmatched bases: 6. The CDR3 sequence is 12 residues long. Germline values: CDR1 MDHEN, CDR2 SYDVKM. Here the CDR3 reads CASSEPTGGAFF. In DNA form, the CDR3 reads TGTGCCAGCAGTGAGCCTACAGGGGGCGCTTTCTTT. The full variable domain, rest sourced from reference TRBV28 and TRBJ1-1, is DVKVTQSSRYLVKRTGEKVFLECVQDMDHENMFWYRQDPGLGLRLIYFSYDVKMKEKGDIPEGYSVSREKKERFSLILESASTNQTSMYLCASSEPTGGAFFGQGTRLTVV.

This chain uses TRBV2 with TRBJ1-1; perhaps TRBD1 as D (6 bases). The CDR3 runs to 15 residues. Trimming removed 4 bases from V and 3 bases from J, with 15 bases in between. Germline V gene lookup returns CDR1 SNHLY and CDR2 FYNNEI. Written as DNA, the CDR3 is TGTGCCAGCAGTGCGAGGAGGCAGGGGTACACTGAAGCTTTCTTT. Encoded protein: CASSARRQGYTEAFF.

This clone was seen a single time. The CDR3 DNA is TGTGCCAGCAGTGAATTGAACAGGGGAAACACCGGGGAGCTGTTTTTT. Protein sequence: CASSELNRGNTGELFF. The chain links TRBV25-1 to TRBJ2-2, with 7 bases lining up with TRBD1. V lost 1 base, J lost 2 bases, and 4 bases stayed unmatched. Germline CDR1 and CDR2: MGHDK and SYGVNS. This CDR3 comprises 16 residues.

This clone was recorded a few times. This chain links TRBV6-4 with TRBJ1-1, with 8 bases aligning to TRBD1. The CDR3 has 15 residues. The ends lost 6 bases at V and 7 bases at J; junction bases unmatched: 13. Germline V gene data show CDR1 as MRHNA and CDR2 as SNTAGT. CDR3 bases: TGTGCCAGCAGCGACCGGGCTACAGGGGGGAGTGAAGCTTTCTTT. It translates to CASSDRATGGSEAFF.

The chain employs TRBV9 and TRBJ2-7, with a possible D match to TRBD2 (6 bases). Trimming took off 0 bases at V and 3 bases at J, with 10 bases between the two ends. CDR1 and CDR2 from the germline V gene are SGDLS and YYNGEE. This CDR3 contains 14 residues. As DNA, the CDR3 is TGTGCCAGCAGCGTAGGGGGAGGTGGCTACGAGCAGTACTTC. This codes for CASSVGGGGYEQYF.

The chain carries TRBV7-6 and TRBJ2-7; a possible D gene is TRBD2 (6 bases). Trimming took off 5 bases at V and 3 bases at J, with 17 bases between the two ends. This CDR3 spans 15 amino acids. Germline CDR1 is SGHVS and CDR2 is FNYEAQ. Written as DNA, the CDR3 is TGTGCCAGCAGCCCAGAGGCGGGGTTCTACTACGAGCAGTACTTC. Amino acid sequence: CASSPEAGFYYEQYF.

The V and J genes are TRBV28 and TRBJ2-7, with 7 bases aligning to TRBD1. Trimming cost V 6 bases and J 3 bases; bases outside gene matches: 11. The CDR3 length is 15 residues. Germline V gene data show CDR1 as MDHEN and CDR2 as SYDVKM. CDR3: CASSLQGTALYEQYF. CDR3 in DNA: TGTGCCAGCAGCCTACAAGGGACAGCCCTCTACGAGCAGTACTTC.

This chain uses TRBV2 with TRBJ1-1; a weak D match, TRBD1 (5 bases). The CDR3 is made up of 16 amino acids. Trimming removed 6 bases from V and 0 bases from J, with 17 bases in between. The germline V gene has CDR1 SNHLY and CDR2 FYNNEI. CDR3 nucleotide sequence: TGTGCCAGCAGGACAGAAACGAGTATCATGAACACTGAAGCTTTCTTT. Translation: CASRTETSIMNTEAFF.

The chain uses TRBV6-5 and TRBJ1-2; no firm D call. The CDR3 has 15 residues. Germline V gene sequence: CDR1 MNHEY, CDR2 SVGAGI. Trimming took off 6 bases at V and 3 bases at J, with 17 bases between the two ends. The CDR3 nucleotides are TGTGCCAGCAGATATGGGCGCTCAGGACACTATGGCTACACCTTC. It codes for CASRYGRSGHYGYTF.

The rearrangement joins TRBV5-1 to TRBJ2-3; possibly TRBD1 for D (6 bases). V was clipped by 1 base and J by 3 bases, with 9 bases between them. Germline V lookup: CDR1 SGHRS, CDR2 YFSETQ. This CDR3 has 14 amino acids. The CDR3 bases are TGCGCCAGCAGCTTGACAGGGTCGACAGATACGCAGTATTTT. This sequence encodes CASSLTGSTDTQYF. Variable domain in full (rest from reference TRBV5-1 and TRBJ2-3): KAGVTQTPRYLIKTRGQQVTLSCSPISGHRSVSWYQQTPGQGLQFLFEYFSETQRNKGNFPGRFSGRQFSNSRSEMNVSTLELGDSALYLCASSLTGSTDTQYFGPGTRLTVL.

The rearrangement links TRBV28 to TRBJ2-1, with 10 bases lining up with TRBD2. The CDR3 runs 15 residues. Per the germline V gene, CDR1 is MDHEN and CDR2 is SYDVKM. J lost 3 bases, V lost 4 bases, and 3 bases had no gene match. CDR3 in amino acids: CASSSGLAVYNEQFF. The CDR3 nucleotides are TGTGCCAGCAGTTCCGGACTAGCGGTCTACAATGAGCAGTTCTTC.

CDR3 sequence: CASTEFGLAGGKTQYF. CDR3 nucleotides: TGTGCCAGCACCGAGTTTGGACTAGCGGGAGGAAAGACCCAGTACTTC. The chain links TRBV7-2 to TRBJ2-5, with 14 bases lining up with TRBD2. There are 16 residues in the CDR3. V trimming: 7 bases; J trimming: 6 bases; junction bases outside the gene matches: 10. CDR1 and CDR2 (germline): SGHTA, FQGNSA.

The gene calls are TRBV5-6 and TRBJ2-3; no clear D. This CDR3 spans 11 amino acids. Trimming stripped 3 bases from V and 2 bases from J, with 1 base between. The V gene's germline CDR1 is SGHDT and CDR2 YYEEEE. The CDR3 is CASSYTDTQYF. The CDR3 DNA is TGTGCCAGCAGCTACACAGATACGCAGTATTTT.

The chain links TRBV6-2 or TRBV6-3 to TRBJ1-5; D unclear. The length of the CDR3 is 21 residues. Trimming took 2 bases from V and 0 from J, leaving 26 bases between them. Germline V gene data show CDR1 as MNHEY and CDR2 as SVGEGT. The CDR3 DNA reads as TGTGCCAGCAGTTACACCGGCAGGTTCGCATCCCGAAGGAATAGCAATCAGCCCCAGCATTTT. As protein: CASSYTGRFASRRNSNQPQHF.

The V call is TRBV5-4, the J call TRBJ2-5; D is unresolved. TRBJ2-7 matches the DNA end more closely, so the J call is doubtful. CDR1 SGHNT and CDR2 YYREEE come from the germline V gene (reference sequence). The CDR3 has 11 residues. For the CDR3, the DNA is TGTGCCAGCAGCTTAGGCTACGAGCAGTACTTC. This sequence encodes CASSLGYEQYF.

This chain joins TRBV10-3 and TRBJ1-5; D not certain. Trimming shortened V by 0 bases and J by 2 bases, and 11 bases separated the two germline ends. The germline gives CDR1 ENHRY, CDR2 SYGVKD. The length of the CDR3 is 16 residues. CDR3 region: CAISESDLRGNQPQHF. CDR3 bases: TGTGCCATCAGTGAGTCCGACTTGAGAGGCAATCAGCCCCAGCATTTT.

The rearrangement links TRBV7-2 to TRBJ1-6; no clear D. From germline, CDR1 is SGHTA and CDR2 FQGNSA. V lost 0 bases and J 0 bases, leaving 12 bases between the germline ends. This CDR3 is 18 amino acids long. The CDR3: CASSLAGAVSSYNSPLHF. In nucleotides, the CDR3 is TGTGCCAGCAGCTTAGCGGGCGCAGTGAGCTCCTATAATTCACCCCTCCACTTT.

This clone was detected only once. This sample includes further DNA sequences coding for the same CDR3. V usage is TRBV7-9 and J usage is TRBJ2-3, with no clear D. The CDR3 has 13 residues. V gave up 0 bases and J gave up 5 bases, with 6 bases separating them. Germline CDR1 and CDR2: SEHNR and FQNEAQ (reference sequence). CDR3 sequence (DNA): TGTGCCAGCAGCTTAGCGGGCGGAGATACGCAGTATTTT. It translates to CASSLAGGDTQYF.

The chain is built from TRBV10-3 and TRBJ2-3; D possibly corresponds to TRBD2 (6 bases). Germline V lookup: CDR1 ENHRY, CDR2 SYGVKD. Trimming removed 10 bases at V and 6 bases at J, with 20 bases between. There are 14 residues in the CDR3. The CDR3 sequence is CATSEGTRPDTQYF. The DNA for the CDR3 is TGTGCCACCTCCGAGGGGACTCGCCCTGATACGCAGTATTTT.

The chain recombines TRBV2 with TRBJ2-7; D might be TRBD2 (6 bases). Germline V lookup: CDR1 SNHLY, CDR2 FYNNEI. This CDR3 is 15 amino acids long. V lost 0 bases to trimming and J lost 2 bases, with 11 bases between them. The CDR3 spells CASSEAWREAYEQYF. Written as DNA, the CDR3 is TGTGCCAGCAGTGAAGCATGGAGGGAGGCCTACGAGCAGTACTTC.

The V and J genes are TRBV12-3 or TRBV12-4 and TRBJ1-2; D call uncertain. There are 12 residues in the CDR3. V shed 6 bases and J shed 6 bases, with 11 bases lying between them. CDR3 in amino acids: CASSPKGDGYTF. The CDR3 nucleotides are TGTGCCAGCAGCCCCAAAGGCGATGGCTACACCTTC.

Notes on this clone: The junction does not match germline at one end; this may be a read error. This chain links TRBV6-5 with TRBJ2-5; D is perhaps TRBD1 or TRBD2 (5 bases each). The CDR3 has 12 amino acids. Germline assignment: CDR1 MNHEY and CDR2 SVGAGI. This CDR3 is CASSLRQGRENF. CDR3 in DNA: TGTGCCAGCAGTCTCCGGCAGGGTCGGGAAAACTTC.